Listed here are 26 T cell receptor beta chains from one sample, sequenced in a study of T cell changes during pregnancy in multiple sclerosis. Data came from immunoSEQ multiplex PCR; TCRdb stores just in-frame clones and leaves some out. The data contain roughly 55,000 clones, 92% of them seen just once; the ten biggest clones take up approximately 0.18%. Sample: CD4+ T cells from peripheral blood mononuclear cells, taken after pregnancy. Every receptor here comes from a female donor in good health, enrolled as a control in a pregnancy study.

The chain recombines TRBV11-3 with TRBJ2-1, with D unresolved. This CDR3 has 12 residues. The germline V gene has CDR1 SGHNT and CDR2 YENEEA. The V end was cut by 6 bases, the J end by 5 bases, with 8 bases between. CDR3 region: CASSNRDNEQFF. The CDR3 bases are TGTGCCAGCAGTAACAGAGACAATGAGCAGTTCTTC.

V is TRBV5-6 and J is TRBJ1-3; D gene unclear. Trimming removed 4 bases from V and 1 base from J, with 9 bases in between. The CDR3 is 14 residues long. Germline V gene data show CDR1 as SGHDT and CDR2 as YYEEEE. The CDR3 bases are TGTGCCAGCAGCCTGCGAGGTTCTGGAAACACCATATATTTT. This translates into CASSLRGSGNTIYF. Drawing the rest from reference TRBV5-6 and TRBJ1-3, the complete variable domain is DAGVTQSPTHLIKTRGQQVTLRCSPKSGHDTVSWYQQALGQGPQFIFQYYEEEERQRGNFPDRFSGHQFPNYSSELNVNALLLGDSALYLCASSLRGSGNTIYFGEGSWLTVV.

The chain carries TRBV7-2 and TRBJ2-3, with D possibly matching TRBD1 (6 bases). The CDR3 length is 15 residues. Germline-derived CDR1 and CDR2 are SGHTA and FQGNSA. The ends were cut back, 6 bases at V and 8 bases at J, with 21 bases in the middle. The CDR3 DNA sequence: TGTGCCAGCAGGGACAGACGATCAGGTGTGGGTACGCAGTATTTT. It specifies CASRDRRSGVGTQYF.

V usage is TRBV9 and J usage is TRBJ2-1; 9 nucleotides agree with TRBD1. Unmatched junction bases numbered 8, after V lost 0 bases and J lost 7 bases. This CDR3 region has 16 residues. CDR1 SGDLS and CDR2 YYNGEE come from the germline V gene. The CDR3 spells CASSVAGQGLGNEQFF. The CDR3 bases are TGTGCCAGCAGCGTAGCGGGACAGGGTTTAGGGAATGAGCAGTTCTTC.

The CDR3 DNA is TGTGCCAGCAGTTACTCGGAGACAGACTATGGCTACACCTTC. Encoded protein: CASSYSETDYGYTF. V usage is TRBV6-6 and J usage is TRBJ1-2; possibly TRBD1 for D (5 bases). Looked up from germline, CDR1 is MNHNY and CDR2 is SVGAGI (reference sequence). The CDR3 extends over 14 amino acids. Trimming stripped 0 bases from V and 3 bases from J, with 8 bases between.

This clone was recorded only once. J is TRBJ2-3 and V is TRBV5-1, with a tentative D call TRBD2 (6 bases). With 5 bases removed from V and 4 bases from J, the gap between germline ends came to 17 bases. Germline V gene data show CDR1 as SGHRS and CDR2 as YFSETQ. The CDR3 runs to 15 residues. CDR3 DNA: TGCGCCAGCAGTGCGGGGCAGGGTGTATCAGATACGCAGTATTTT. It yields the protein CASSAGQGVSDTQYF.

The J gene is TRBJ2-1, the V gene TRBV19; maybe TRBD2 (6 bases). The V and J ends lost 3 bases and 7 bases respectively, with 13 bases between them. In germline, CDR1 is LNHDA, CDR2 SQIVND (reference sequence). The length of the CDR3 is 14 residues. This chain's CDR3 is CASSISEGRNEQFF. In DNA, the CDR3 is TGTGCCAGTAGTATTAGTGAGGGGAGGAATGAGCAGTTCTTC.

The rearrangement uses TRBV5-4 and TRBJ2-7; D might be TRBD2 (6 bases). The CDR3 is made up of 14 amino acids. From germline, CDR1 is SGHNT and CDR2 YYREEE (reference sequence). The V gene lost 0 bases and the J gene lost 0 bases, with 7 bases spanning the gap. Here the CDR3 DNA reads TGTGCCAGCAGCTTGGTGGGAGGCTCCTACGAGCAGTACTTC. It codes for CASSLVGGSYEQYF.

This chain links TRBV18 with TRBJ1-6; 9 positions match TRBD1. The germline V gene has CDR1 KGHSH and CDR2 LQKENI. The junction had 5 bases not matched to a gene; V was cut back by 1 base and J by 10 bases. The CDR3 has 15 amino acids. The CDR3 DNA sequence: TGTGCCAGCTCACCACTAAGGGACAGGGACTCACCCCTCCACTTT. It yields the protein CASSPLRDRDSPLHF.

The V gene is TRBV7-9, the J gene TRBJ1-1; the D gene is possibly TRBD1 (5 bases). CDR1 is SEHNR and CDR2 is FQNEAQ in the germline V gene (reference sequence). The CDR3 covers 15 residues. V shed 1 base and J shed 1 base, with 10 bases lying between them. CDR3 residues: CASSLVLGANTEAFF. The CDR3 nucleotides read TGTGCCAGCAGCTTAGTTCTAGGGGCGAACACTGAAGCTTTCTTT.

Only one count was recorded for this clone. The chain employs TRBV6-6 and TRBJ1-5, with D maybe TRBD1 (5 bases). CDR3 length: 14 amino acids. Germline values: CDR1 MNHNY, CDR2 SVGAGI (reference sequence). V was trimmed by 2 bases and J by 5 bases, leaving 10 bases between them. In DNA form, the CDR3 reads TGTGCCAGCAGTTACCGGGGGGAGGATCAGCCCCAGCATTTT. This gives the protein CASSYRGEDQPQHF.

The chain uses TRBV11-1 and TRBJ2-1, with D possibly TRBD2 on 5 matching bases. CDR3 length equals 13 residues. The germline V gene encodes CDR1 SGHAT and CDR2 FQDESV (reference sequence). V gave up 5 bases and J gave up 4 bases, with 9 bases separating them. As DNA, the CDR3 is TGTGCCAGCAGCGCCCGGGGATACAATGAGCAGTTCTTC. Translated: CASSARGYNEQFF.

The rearrangement joins TRBV5-1 to TRBJ1-1, with D unclear. This CDR3 comprises 14 residues. Trimming shortened V by 4 bases and J by 1 base, and 11 bases separated the two germline ends. CDR1 SGHRS and CDR2 YFSETQ come from the germline V gene. The CDR3 DNA reads as TGCGCCAGCAGCCCCACCGGTTGGAACACTGAAGCTTTCTTT. This codes for CASSPTGWNTEAFF.

This chain uses TRBV7-3 with TRBJ1-1; 7 nucleotides align to TRBD1. From germline, CDR1 is SGHTA and CDR2 FQGTGA. V lost 5 bases and J lost 5; bases outside the gene matches: 5. The CDR3 runs 13 residues. CDR3 residues: CASSLDRETEAFF. The CDR3 nucleotides read TGTGCCAGCAGCCTCGACAGGGAAACTGAAGCTTTCTTT.

CDR3 sequence (DNA): TGCAGTGCTAGTGGACTGACTGAAGCTTTCTTT. Translation gives CSASGLTEAFF. This chain links TRBV20-1 with TRBJ1-1; D not resolved. Trimming removed 3 bases from V and 5 bases from J, with 7 bases in between. This CDR3 spans 11 amino acids. From germline, CDR1 is DFQATT and CDR2 SNEGSKA (reference sequence).

The rearrangement uses TRBV29-1 and TRBJ2-2; D is uncertain. Germline-derived CDR1 and CDR2 are SQVTM and ANQGSEA. CDR3 size: 11 residues. Trimming stripped 4 bases from V and 7 bases from J, with 7 bases between. The CDR3 sequence is CSVGRGGELFF. Written as DNA, the CDR3 is TGCAGCGTTGGGAGAGGCGGGGAGCTGTTTTTT.

J is TRBJ1-2 and V is TRBV2, with D possibly being TRBD1 (6 bases). CDR1 and CDR2 (germline): SNHLY, FYNNEI. V was shortened by 10 bases and J by 8 bases, with 17 bases between the two germline ends. The length of the CDR3 is 12 residues. CDR3 loop: CATKQGPRGYTF. The CDR3 bases are TGTGCCACAAAACAGGGACCCAGGGGCTACACCTTC.

This chain links TRBV7-3 with TRBJ2-3; D possibly corresponds to TRBD2 (6 bases). V was cut by 3 bases and J by 4 bases, with 11 bases left in between. Per germline, CDR1 SGHTA and CDR2 FQGTGA. This CDR3 region has 14 residues. The CDR3 spells CASSFLGGPDTQYF. DNA of the CDR3: TGTGCCAGCAGCTTCCTGGGGGGTCCAGATACGCAGTATTTT.

This rearrangement joins TRBV18 to TRBJ2-1, with 8 positions matching TRBD2. From germline, CDR1 is KGHSH and CDR2 LQKENI. The V and J ends lost 2 bases and 4 bases, in that order; junction bases with no gene match: 4. The CDR3 is 15 amino acids. The CDR3 DNA reads as TGTGCCAGCTCACCAGCGGGCGGGGGGTACAATGAGCAGTTCTTC. It is translated as CASSPAGGGYNEQFF.

This chain uses TRBV10-3 with TRBJ2-7, with 7 bases matching TRBD2. Germline CDR1 ENHRY, CDR2 SYGVKD. CDR3 length: 12 amino acids. V lost 2 bases, J lost 6 bases, and 1 base stayed unmatched. This chain's CDR3 is CAISETGGEQYF. DNA of the CDR3: TGTGCCATCAGTGAGACGGGGGGCGAGCAGTACTTC.

The chain uses TRBV27 and TRBJ1-3; D call uncertain. With 6 bases removed from V and 1 base from J, the gap between germline ends came to 19 bases. The germline V gene encodes CDR1 MNHEY and CDR2 SMNVEV (reference sequence). The CDR3 spans 17 residues. This CDR3 is CASSPLGRDISGNTIYF. The CDR3 DNA follows: TGTGCCAGCAGCCCTTTGGGGAGAGACATTTCTGGAAACACCATATATTTT.

J is TRBJ2-7 and V is TRBV4-2, with D perhaps TRBD2 (7 bases). This CDR3 region has 17 residues. Germline lookup yields CDR1 LGHNA and CDR2 YNFKEQ. Deletions cut 1 base from V and 7 bases from J, with 23 bases between. The chain's CDR3 is CASSQGPLRGALGEQYF. The CDR3 nucleotides read TGTGCCAGCAGCCAAGGTCCGCTCCGGGGGGCCCTAGGGGAGCAGTACTTC.

In its sample, this clone was seen a few times. The CDR3 reads CASSQLEDNEQFF. For the CDR3, the DNA is TGTGCCAGCTCACAACTAGAGGACAATGAGCAGTTCTTC. The V and J genes are TRBV18 and TRBJ2-1; a weak D match, TRBD2 (5 bases). Trimming pared 4 bases from V and 5 bases from J, leaving 9 bases between. The germline CDR1 and CDR2 sequences are KGHSH and LQKENI. The CDR3 runs to 13 residues.

The genes are TRBV5-8 and TRBJ2-3; a possible D gene is TRBD2 (6 bases). Trimming stripped 2 bases from V and 6 bases from J, with 16 bases between. The CDR3 runs to 15 residues. Looked up from germline, CDR1 is SGHTS and CDR2 is YDEGEE. CDR3 in amino acids: CASSLTGTAPDTQYF. The CDR3, as DNA: TGTGCCAGCAGCTTAACCGGGACTGCCCCGGATACGCAGTATTTT.

V is TRBV28 and J is TRBJ1-2, with D unclear. V gave up 2 bases and J gave up 3 bases, with 13 bases separating them. The CDR3 is made up of 15 amino acids. The germline gives CDR1 MDHEN, CDR2 SYDVKM. The chain's CDR3 is CASSLLSRWYYGYTF. The CDR3, as DNA: TGTGCCAGCAGTTTACTATCGCGGTGGTACTATGGCTACACCTTC.

The CDR3: CASSQENRRNYGYTF. The DNA of the CDR3 is TGTGCCAGCAGCCAAGAGAACAGGCGTAACTATGGCTACACCTTC. This sequence joins TRBV14 and TRBJ1-2, with TRBD1 as a possible D gene (5 bases). The germline V and J ends were trimmed by 0 bases and 1 base, with 9 bases remaining between them. Germline values: CDR1 SGHDN, CDR2 FVKESK. The CDR3 contains 15 residues.